The present T cell receptor (beta chain) was sequenced within a study of blood T cell repertoires in COVID-19. Trimming cost V 0 bases and J 4 bases, with 12 bases left between them. Germline loops: CDR1 ENHRY, CDR2 SYGVKD. The CDR3 length is 15 residues. Only in-frame clones appear in the TCRdb table, and some are missing; sequencing was by immunoSEQ multiplex PCR. Found here are about 350,000 clones, about 90% of them singletons; the top ten hold about 7%. Sequencing used peripheral blood. This chain connects TRBV10-3 to TRBJ1-2; tentatively, D is TRBD1 (6 bases). The source of this sequence is a woman in her 70s with COVID-19, enrolled during active disease. The CDR3, as DNA: TGTGCCATCAGTGAGTCCGGACAGACCTTCTATGGCTACACCTTC. It codes for CAISESGQTFYGYTF.